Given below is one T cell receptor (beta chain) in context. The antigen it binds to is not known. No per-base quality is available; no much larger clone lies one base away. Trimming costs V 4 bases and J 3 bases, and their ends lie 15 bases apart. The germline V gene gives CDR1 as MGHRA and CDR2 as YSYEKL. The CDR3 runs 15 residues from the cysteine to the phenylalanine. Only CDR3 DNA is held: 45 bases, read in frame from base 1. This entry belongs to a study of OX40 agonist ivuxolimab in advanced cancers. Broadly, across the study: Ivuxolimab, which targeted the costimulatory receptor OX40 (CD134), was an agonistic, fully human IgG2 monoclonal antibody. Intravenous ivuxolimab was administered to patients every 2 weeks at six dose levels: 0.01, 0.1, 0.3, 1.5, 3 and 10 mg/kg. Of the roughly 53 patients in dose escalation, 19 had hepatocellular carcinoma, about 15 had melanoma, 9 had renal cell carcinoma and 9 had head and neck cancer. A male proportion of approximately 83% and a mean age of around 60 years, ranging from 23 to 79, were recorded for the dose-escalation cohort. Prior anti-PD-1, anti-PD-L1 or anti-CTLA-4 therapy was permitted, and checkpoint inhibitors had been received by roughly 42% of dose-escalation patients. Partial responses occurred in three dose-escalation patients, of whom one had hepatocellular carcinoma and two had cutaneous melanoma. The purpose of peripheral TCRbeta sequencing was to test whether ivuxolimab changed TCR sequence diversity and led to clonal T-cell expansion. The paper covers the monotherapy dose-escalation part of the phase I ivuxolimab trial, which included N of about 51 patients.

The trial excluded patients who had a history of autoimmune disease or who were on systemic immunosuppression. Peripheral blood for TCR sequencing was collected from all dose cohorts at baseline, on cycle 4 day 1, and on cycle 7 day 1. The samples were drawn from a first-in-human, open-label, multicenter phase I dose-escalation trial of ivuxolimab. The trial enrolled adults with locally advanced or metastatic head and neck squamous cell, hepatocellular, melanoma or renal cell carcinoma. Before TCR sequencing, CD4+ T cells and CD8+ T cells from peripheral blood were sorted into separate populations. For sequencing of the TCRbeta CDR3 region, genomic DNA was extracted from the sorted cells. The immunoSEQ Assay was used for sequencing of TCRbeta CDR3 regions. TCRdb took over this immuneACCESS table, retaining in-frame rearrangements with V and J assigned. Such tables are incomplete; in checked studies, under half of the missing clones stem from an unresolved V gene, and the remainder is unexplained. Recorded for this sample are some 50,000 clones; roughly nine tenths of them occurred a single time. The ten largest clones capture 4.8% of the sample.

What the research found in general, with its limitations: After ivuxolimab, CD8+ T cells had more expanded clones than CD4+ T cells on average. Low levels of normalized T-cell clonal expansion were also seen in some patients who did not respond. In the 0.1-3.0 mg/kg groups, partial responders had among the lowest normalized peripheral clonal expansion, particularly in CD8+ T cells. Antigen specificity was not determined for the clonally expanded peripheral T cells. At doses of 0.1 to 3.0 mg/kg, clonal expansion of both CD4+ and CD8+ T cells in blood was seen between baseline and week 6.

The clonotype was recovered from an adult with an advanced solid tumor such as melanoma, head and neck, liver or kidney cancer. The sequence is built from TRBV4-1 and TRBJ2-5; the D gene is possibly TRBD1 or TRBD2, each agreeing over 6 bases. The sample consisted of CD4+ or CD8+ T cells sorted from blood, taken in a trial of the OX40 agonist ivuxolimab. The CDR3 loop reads CASSPRGLGEETQYF. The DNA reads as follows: TGCGCCAGCAGCCCCCGGGGGCTTGGGGAAGAGACCCAGTACTTC.